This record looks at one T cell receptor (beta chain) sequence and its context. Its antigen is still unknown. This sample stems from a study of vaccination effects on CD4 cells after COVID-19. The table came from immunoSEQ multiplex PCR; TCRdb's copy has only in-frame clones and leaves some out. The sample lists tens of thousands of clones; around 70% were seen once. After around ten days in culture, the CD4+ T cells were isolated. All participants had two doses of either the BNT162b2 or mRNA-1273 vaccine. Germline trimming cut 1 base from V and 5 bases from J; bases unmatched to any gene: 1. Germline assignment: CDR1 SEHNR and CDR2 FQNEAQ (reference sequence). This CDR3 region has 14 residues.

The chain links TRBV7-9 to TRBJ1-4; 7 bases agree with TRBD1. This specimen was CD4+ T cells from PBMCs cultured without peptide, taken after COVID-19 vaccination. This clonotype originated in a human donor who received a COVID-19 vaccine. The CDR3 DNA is TGTGCCAGCAGCTTAGGACAGGGAAATGAAAAACTGTTTTTT. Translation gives CASSLGQGNEKLFF.